This entry is about one T cell receptor (beta chain). What it binds is unknown. The time point is: week 23, last vaccination. Vaccination comprised doses that each held 300 ug of mutant IDH1 20-mer peptide, plus topical imiquimod. The data were taken from a study of a mutant IDH1 vaccine in newly diagnosed glioma. Study at large: Vaccination started 4-6 weeks after radiotherapy alone, or with temozolomide cycles.

The CDR3 is 14 residues long. The V gene's germline CDR1 is SGDLS and CDR2 YYNGEE. Trimming stripped 3 bases from V and 8 bases from J, with 17 bases between. Clones were read by immunoSEQ multiplex PCR, and TCRdb kept only the in-frame ones, dropping some. The table lists around 28,000 clones, about four fifths of them singletons. Sequencing was performed on PBMCs, taken from a glioma patient whose treatment included an IDH1 peptide vaccine. The rearrangement links TRBV9 to TRBJ1-1; D unresolved. This TCR came from a woman aged 25 to 39 with glioma. As DNA, the CDR3 is TGTGCCAGCAGCGCATTACAGAGTTCGACGGAAGCTTTCTTT. It translates to CASSALQSSTEAFF.